This is a list of T cell receptor beta chains from one sample in a study of OX40 agonist ivuxolimab in advanced cancers. TCRdb keeps only in-frame clones here, not all; method: immunoSEQ multiplex PCR. In the table there are about 30,000 clones, roughly 80% of which are singletons. The starting material was CD4+ or CD8+ T cells sorted from blood, obtained in a trial of the OX40 agonist ivuxolimab. The receptor source for this set is an adult with an advanced solid tumor such as melanoma, head and neck, liver or kidney cancer. Each CDR3 is given with its conserved first and last residue. D genes are given only for firm matches. Size values are once, few and many counts, or a class for expanded clones, and some rows have none.

v_gene	j_gene	abundance	d_gene	CDR3nt	CDR3aa
TRBV15	TRBJ2-7	-	-	TGTGCCACCAGGGACAGTAACTACGAGCAGTACTTC	CATRDSNYEQYF
TRBV10-3	TRBJ2-5	-	TRBD2	TGTGCCATCAGTGAGTCGAGGACTAGCGGGCAGAAAGAGACCCAGTACTTC	CAISESRTSGQKETQYF
TRBV28	TRBJ2-4	-	TRBD2	TGTGCCAGCAGTAACCCCGGGGGGGTTGCCAAAAACATTCAGTACTTC	CASSNPGGVAKNIQYF
TRBV2	TRBJ2-1	-	-	TGTGCCAGCAGTGAACCACAGGGGGGGGAGAGCTCCTACAATGAGCAGTTCTTC	CASSEPQGGESSYNEQFF
TRBV27	TRBJ2-5	-	-	TGTGCCAGCAGTCTCCTCTCGTCGTCAGGGATGGAGACCCAGTACTTC	CASSLLSSSGMETQYF
TRBV28	TRBJ2-2	-	-	TGTGCCAGCAGCTTTCCCTGGACGGGACCGAACACCGGGGAGCTGTTTTTT	CASSFPWTGPNTGELFF
TRBV6-5	TRBJ2-5	-	TRBD2	TGTGCCAGCAGTTATTCCGGGACTAGCGGACAAGAGACCCAGTACTTC	CASSYSGTSGQETQYF
TRBV6-5	TRBJ1-5	-	TRBD1	TGTGCCAGCAGTTTGACAGGGGGCGGCCAGCCCCAGCATTTT	CASSLTGGGQPQHF
TRBV7-9	TRBJ2-7	-	TRBD1	TGTGCCAGCAGCTTAGGTCCGGGACAGGGGGACCACGAGCAGTACTTC	CASSLGPGQGDHEQYF
TRBV9	TRBJ2-3	-	TRBD2	TGTGCCAGCAGCGTAGAGGGAGGGGGACTAGCGGGAGCACCCACAGATACGCAGTATTTT	CASSVEGGGLAGAPTDTQYF
TRBV13	TRBJ2-7	-	-	TGTGCCAGCAGCCTCCTGTCCTACGAGCAGTACTTC	CASSLLSYEQYF
TRBV9	TRBJ2-7	-	-	TGTGCCAGCAGCGTAGAGGGGTACGAGCAGTACTTC	CASSVEGYEQYF
TRBV15	TRBJ1-3	-	-	TGTGCCACCGGTGGAAACACCATATATTTT	CATGGNTIYF
TRBV9	TRBJ2-1	-	-	TGTGCCAGCAGCAGGTTAAGGGCTAGTTCTCACAATGAGCAGTTCTTC	CASSRLRASSHNEQFF
TRBV28	TRBJ1-3	-	-	TGTGCCAGCAGTTTGCGGAATCATTACTCTGGAAACACCATATATTTT	CASSLRNHYSGNTIYF
TRBV6-5	TRBJ2-7	-	TRBD1	TGTGCCAGCAGTTACTCCGGGACAGGGGGCTACGACGAGCAGTACTTC	CASSYSGTGGYDEQYF
TRBV6-5	TRBJ2-7	-	TRBD1	TGTGCCAGCAGTTATAAAGACAGGGGGCTTTCCGAGCAGTACTTC	CASSYKDRGLSEQYF
TRBV11-1	TRBJ2-5	-	-	TGTGCCAGCGGCTCGGAGGCTCAAGAGACCCAGTACTTC	CASGSEAQETQYF
TRBV7-2	TRBJ1-1	medium-sized	-	TGTGCCAGCAGCTTTGATGGGGTCGAAGCTTTCTTT	CASSFDGVEAFF
TRBV21-1	TRBJ2-2	-	-	TGTGCCAGCAGCAAATTAGGGTATGTCACCGGGGAGCTGTTTTTT	CASSKLGYVTGELFF
TRBV5-1	TRBJ1-2	-	-	TGCGCCAGCAGCCGTGAGGACGGATCTCATAACTATGGCTACACCTTC	CASSREDGSHNYGYTF
TRBV30	TRBJ1-2	-	-	TGTGCCTGGAGTGTAGCATCCAGGGCCCCGAACTATGGCTACACCTTC	CAWSVASRAPNYGYTF
TRBV7-2	TRBJ1-2	-	-	TGTGCCAGCAGCTTATGGGGAAACTATGGCTACACCTTC	CASSLWGNYGYTF
TRBV2	TRBJ2-3	-	-	TGTGCCAGCAGTAAGTGGGCATTCTCCACAGATACGCAGTATTTT	CASSKWAFSTDTQYF
TRBV4-3	TRBJ1-2	-	-	TGCGCCAGCAGCCAAGATTTTTCCCCGGTGGGCTATGGCTACACCTTC	CASSQDFSPVGYGYTF
TRBV6-7	TRBJ2-2	once	TRBD2	TGTGCCAGCAGTTACTCGATGCCGGGACCCTACCCGGGACGGGAGGAAGACACCGGGGAGCTGTTTTTT	CASSYSMPGPYPGREEDTGELFF
TRBV5-1	TRBJ2-1	-	-	TGCGCCAGCGCCGAGCCCTACAATGAGCAGTTCTTC	CASAEPYNEQFF
TRBV28	TRBJ2-7	-	-	TGTGCCAGCAGGCCGAACAACCCGTTGGCGCAGTACTTC	CASRPNNPLAQYF
TRBV19	TRBJ2-2	-	-	TGTGCCAGTAGTACAGGGGACACCGGGGAGCTGTTTTTT	CASSTGDTGELFF
TRBV13	TRBJ2-7	-	-	TGTGCCAGCGGCCGGGACGGCTCCTCCTACGAGCAGTACTTC	CASGRDGSSYEQYF
TRBV5-6	TRBJ1-1	-	-	TGTGCCAGCAGCTTTCCGGCAGGCGGGACTGAAGCTTTCTTT	CASSFPAGGTEAFF
TRBV7-2	TRBJ2-4	-	TRBD1	TGTGCCAGCAGCTTTTCCGACAGGGCCCAGTACTTC	CASSFSDRAQYF
TRBV28	TRBJ2-7	once	-	TGTGCCAGCAGTCTGGGACGTTCCTACGAGCAGTACTTC	CASSLGRSYEQYF
TRBV2	TRBJ2-7	few	-	TGTGCCAGCAGTGGTCAGGCAGACGAGCAGTACTTC	CASSGQADEQYF
TRBV5-6	TRBJ2-3	-	-	TGTGCCAGCAGCTTCGGTACAGATACGCAGTATTTT	CASSFGTDTQYF
TRBV19	TRBJ2-3	-	-	TGTGCCAGTAGTATCACTCCCCTGGGTCCTGAAGGGTCCACAGATACGCAGTATTTT	CASSITPLGPEGSTDTQYF
TRBV23-1	TRBJ2-1	-	TRBD2	TGCGCCAGCAGTCAATCGACTAGCGGCTCCTACAATGAGCAGTTCTTC	CASSQSTSGSYNEQFF